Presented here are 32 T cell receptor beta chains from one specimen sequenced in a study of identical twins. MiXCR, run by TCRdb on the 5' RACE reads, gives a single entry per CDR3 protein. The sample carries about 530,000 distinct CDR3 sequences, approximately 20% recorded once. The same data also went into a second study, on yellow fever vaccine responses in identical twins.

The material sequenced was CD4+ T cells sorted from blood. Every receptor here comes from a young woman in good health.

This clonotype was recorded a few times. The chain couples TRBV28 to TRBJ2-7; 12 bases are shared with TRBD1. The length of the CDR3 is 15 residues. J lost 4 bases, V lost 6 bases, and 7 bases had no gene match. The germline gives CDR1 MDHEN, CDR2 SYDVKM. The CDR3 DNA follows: TGTGCCAGCAGCGAGGGACAGGGGGCGAAGTACGAGCAGTACGTC. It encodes CASSEGQGAKYEQYV.

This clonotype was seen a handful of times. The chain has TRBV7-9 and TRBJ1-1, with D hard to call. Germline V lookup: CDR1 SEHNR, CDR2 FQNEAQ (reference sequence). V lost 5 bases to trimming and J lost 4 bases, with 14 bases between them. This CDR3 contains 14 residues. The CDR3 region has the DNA TGTGCCAGCAGCCGGACTGCTGGGCCCACTGAAGCTTTCTTT. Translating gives CASSRTAGPTEAFF.

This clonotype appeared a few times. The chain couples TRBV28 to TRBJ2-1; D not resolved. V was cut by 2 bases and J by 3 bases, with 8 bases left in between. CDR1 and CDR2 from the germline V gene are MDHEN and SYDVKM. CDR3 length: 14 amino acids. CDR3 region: CASSLASDYNEQFF. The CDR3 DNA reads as TGTGCCAGCAGTTTAGCCTCGGACTACAATGAGCAGTTCTTC.

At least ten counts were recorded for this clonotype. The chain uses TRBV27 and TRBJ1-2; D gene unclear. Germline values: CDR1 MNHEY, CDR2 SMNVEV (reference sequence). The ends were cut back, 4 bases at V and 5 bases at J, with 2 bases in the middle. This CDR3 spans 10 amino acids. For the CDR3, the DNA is TGTGCCAGCAGTTATTATGGCTACACCTTC. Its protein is CASSYYGYTF.

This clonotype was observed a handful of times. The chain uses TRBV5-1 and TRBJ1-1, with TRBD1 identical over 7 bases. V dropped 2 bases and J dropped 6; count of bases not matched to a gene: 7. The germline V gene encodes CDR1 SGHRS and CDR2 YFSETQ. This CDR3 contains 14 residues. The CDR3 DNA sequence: TGCGCCAGCAGCTTAAGACAGGGCCGGGCTGAAGCTTTCTTT. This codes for CASSLRQGRAEAFF.

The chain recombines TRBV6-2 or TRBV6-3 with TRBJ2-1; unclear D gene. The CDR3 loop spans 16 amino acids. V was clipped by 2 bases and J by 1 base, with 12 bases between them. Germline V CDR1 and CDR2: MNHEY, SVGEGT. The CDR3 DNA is TGTGCCAGCAGTTACGGCGGTAAGACATCCTACAATGAGCAGTTCTTC. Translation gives CASSYGGKTSYNEQFF.

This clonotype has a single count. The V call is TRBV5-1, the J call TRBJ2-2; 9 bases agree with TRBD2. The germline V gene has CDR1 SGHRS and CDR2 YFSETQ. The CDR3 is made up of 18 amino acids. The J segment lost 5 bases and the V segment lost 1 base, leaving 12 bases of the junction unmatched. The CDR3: CASSLTLLAGLGTGELFF. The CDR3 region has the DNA TGCGCCAGCAGCTTGACTTTACTAGCGGGCCTGGGGACCGGGGAGCTGTTTTTT.

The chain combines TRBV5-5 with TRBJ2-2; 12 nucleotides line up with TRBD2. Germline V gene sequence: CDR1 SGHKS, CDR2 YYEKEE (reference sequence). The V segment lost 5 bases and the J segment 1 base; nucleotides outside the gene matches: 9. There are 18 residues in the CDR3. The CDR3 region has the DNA TGTGCCAGCAGTTTTCCACCGGGACTAGCGGGGAACACCGGGGAGCTGTTTTTT. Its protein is CASSFPPGLAGNTGELFF.

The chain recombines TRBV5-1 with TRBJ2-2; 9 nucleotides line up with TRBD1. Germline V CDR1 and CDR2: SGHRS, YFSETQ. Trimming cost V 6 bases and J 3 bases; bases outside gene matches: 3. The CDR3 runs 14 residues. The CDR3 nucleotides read TGCGCCAGCACCCGACAGGGGGACACCGGGGAGCTGTTTTTT. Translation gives CASTRQGDTGELFF.

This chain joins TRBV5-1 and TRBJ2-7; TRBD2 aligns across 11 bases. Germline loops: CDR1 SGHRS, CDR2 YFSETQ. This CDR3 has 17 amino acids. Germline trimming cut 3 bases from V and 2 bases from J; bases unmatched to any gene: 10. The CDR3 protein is CASSYEVGTSGAYEQYF. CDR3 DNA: TGCGCCAGCAGCTACGAGGTTGGGACTAGCGGAGCCTACGAGCAGTACTTC.

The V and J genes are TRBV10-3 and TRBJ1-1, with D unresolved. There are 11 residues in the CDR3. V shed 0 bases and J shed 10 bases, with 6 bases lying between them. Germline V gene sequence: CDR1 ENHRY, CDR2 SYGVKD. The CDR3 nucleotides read TGTGCCATCAGTGAGTCAATTGGAGCTTTCTTT. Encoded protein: CAISESIGAFF.

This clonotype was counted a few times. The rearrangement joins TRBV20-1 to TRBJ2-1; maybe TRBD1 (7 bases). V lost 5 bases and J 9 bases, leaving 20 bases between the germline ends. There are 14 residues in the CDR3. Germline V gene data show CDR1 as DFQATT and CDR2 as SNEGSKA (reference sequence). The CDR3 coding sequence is TGCAGTGCTGGCGGGCAGGAGGGACAGTCTGAGCAGTTCTTC. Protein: CSAGGQEGQSEQFF.

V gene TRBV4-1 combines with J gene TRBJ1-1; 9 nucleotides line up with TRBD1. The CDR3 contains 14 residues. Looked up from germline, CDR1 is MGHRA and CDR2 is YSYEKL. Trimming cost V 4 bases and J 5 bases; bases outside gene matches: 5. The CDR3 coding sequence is TGCGCCAGCAGCCCTTCCGGACAGGGGACTGAAGCTTTCTTT. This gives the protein CASSPSGQGTEAFF.

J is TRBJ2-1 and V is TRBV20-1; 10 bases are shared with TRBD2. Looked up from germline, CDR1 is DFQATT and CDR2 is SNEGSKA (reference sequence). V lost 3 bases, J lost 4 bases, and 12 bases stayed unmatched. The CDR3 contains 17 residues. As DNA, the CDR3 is TGCAGTGCTAGGGTCCTCGCCATAGCGGGAGGTTACAATGAGCAGTTCTTC. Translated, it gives CSARVLAIAGGYNEQFF.

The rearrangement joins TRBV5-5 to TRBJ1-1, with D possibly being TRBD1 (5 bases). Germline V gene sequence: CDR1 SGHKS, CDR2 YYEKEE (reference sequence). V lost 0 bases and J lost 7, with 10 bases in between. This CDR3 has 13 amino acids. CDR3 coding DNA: TGTGCCAGCAGCTTGGGGGACGGCTATGAAGCTTTCTTT. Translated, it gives CASSLGDGYEAFF.

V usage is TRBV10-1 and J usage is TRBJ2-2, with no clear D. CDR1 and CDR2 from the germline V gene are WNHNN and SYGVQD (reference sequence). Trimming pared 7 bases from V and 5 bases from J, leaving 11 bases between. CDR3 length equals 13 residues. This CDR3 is CASTSFETGELFF. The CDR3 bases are TGCGCCAGCACCTCTTTCGAGACCGGGGAGCTGTTTTTT.

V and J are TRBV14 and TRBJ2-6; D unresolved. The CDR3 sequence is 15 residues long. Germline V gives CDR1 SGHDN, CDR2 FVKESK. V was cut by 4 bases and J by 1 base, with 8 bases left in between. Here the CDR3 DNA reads TGTGCCAGCAGCCCCCTAGAGTCTGGGGCCAACGTCCTGACTTTC. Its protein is CASSPLESGANVLTF.

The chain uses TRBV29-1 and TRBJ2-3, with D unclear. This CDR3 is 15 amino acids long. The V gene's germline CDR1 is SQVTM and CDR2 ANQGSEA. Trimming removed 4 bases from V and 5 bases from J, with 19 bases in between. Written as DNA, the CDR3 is TGCAGCGTTGCCGGGCGTGGACCTCGAGTAGATACGCAGTATTTT. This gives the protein CSVAGRGPRVDTQYF.

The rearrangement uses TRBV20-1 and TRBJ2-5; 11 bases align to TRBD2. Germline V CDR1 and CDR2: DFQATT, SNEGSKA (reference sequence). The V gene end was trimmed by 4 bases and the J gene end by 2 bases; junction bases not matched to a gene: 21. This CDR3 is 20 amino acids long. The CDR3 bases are TGCAGTGCTAAAGCCCTAGCGGGGGGTATCCCCCGATCCTCTCAAGAGACCCAGTACTTC. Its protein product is CSAKALAGGIPRSSQETQYF.

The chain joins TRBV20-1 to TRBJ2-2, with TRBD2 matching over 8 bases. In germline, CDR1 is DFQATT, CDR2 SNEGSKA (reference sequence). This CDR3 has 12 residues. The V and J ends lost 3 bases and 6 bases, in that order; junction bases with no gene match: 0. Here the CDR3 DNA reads TGCAGTGCTAGCGGGGGGGCCGGGGAGCTGTTTTTT. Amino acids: CSASGGAGELFF.

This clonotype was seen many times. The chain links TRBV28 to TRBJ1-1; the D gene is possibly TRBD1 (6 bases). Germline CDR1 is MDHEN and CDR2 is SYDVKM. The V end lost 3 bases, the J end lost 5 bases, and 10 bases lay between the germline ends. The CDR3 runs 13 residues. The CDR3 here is CASSFRGRTEAFF. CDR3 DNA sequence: TGTGCCAGCAGTTTCAGGGGCCGGACTGAAGCTTTCTTT.

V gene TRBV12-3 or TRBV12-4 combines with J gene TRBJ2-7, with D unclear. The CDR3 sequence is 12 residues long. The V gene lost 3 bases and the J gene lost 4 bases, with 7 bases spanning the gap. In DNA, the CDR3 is TGTGCCAGCAGTTTTGCCGCTTACGAGCAGTACTTC. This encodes CASSFAAYEQYF.

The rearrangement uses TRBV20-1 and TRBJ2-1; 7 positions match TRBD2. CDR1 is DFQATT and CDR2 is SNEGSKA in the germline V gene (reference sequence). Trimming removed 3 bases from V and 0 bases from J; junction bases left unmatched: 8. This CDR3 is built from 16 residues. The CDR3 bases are TGCAGTGCTAGGTCTCCTAGCGGAGGCTCCTACAATGAGCAGTTCTTC. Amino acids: CSARSPSGGSYNEQFF.

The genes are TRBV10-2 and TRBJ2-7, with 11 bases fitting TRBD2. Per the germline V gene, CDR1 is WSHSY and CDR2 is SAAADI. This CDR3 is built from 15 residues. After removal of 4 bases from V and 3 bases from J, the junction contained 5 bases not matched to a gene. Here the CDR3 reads CASSGLLAGDYEQYF. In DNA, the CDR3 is TGCGCCAGCAGTGGATTACTAGCGGGAGACTACGAGCAGTACTTC.

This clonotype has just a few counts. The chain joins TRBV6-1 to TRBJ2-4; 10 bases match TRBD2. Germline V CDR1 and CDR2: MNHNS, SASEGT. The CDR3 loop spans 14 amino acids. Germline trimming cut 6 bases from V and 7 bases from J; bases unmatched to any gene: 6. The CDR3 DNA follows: TGTGCCAGCAGATCTAGCGGGGGTAGGAACATTCAGTACTTC. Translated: CASRSSGGRNIQYF.

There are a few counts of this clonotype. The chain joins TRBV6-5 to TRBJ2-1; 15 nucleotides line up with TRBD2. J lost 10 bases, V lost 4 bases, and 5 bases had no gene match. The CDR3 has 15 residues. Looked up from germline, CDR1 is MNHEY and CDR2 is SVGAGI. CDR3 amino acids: CASSSGLAGGYEQFF. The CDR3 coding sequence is TGTGCCAGCAGTTCGGGACTAGCGGGAGGTTACGAGCAGTTCTTC.

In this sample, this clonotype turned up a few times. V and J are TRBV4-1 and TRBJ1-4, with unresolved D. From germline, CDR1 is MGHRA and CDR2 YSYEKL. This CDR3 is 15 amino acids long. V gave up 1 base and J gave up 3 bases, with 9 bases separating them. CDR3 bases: TGCGCCAGCAGCCAAGTGTTTGGTCCTAATGAAAAACTGTTTTTT. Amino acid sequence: CASSQVFGPNEKLFF.

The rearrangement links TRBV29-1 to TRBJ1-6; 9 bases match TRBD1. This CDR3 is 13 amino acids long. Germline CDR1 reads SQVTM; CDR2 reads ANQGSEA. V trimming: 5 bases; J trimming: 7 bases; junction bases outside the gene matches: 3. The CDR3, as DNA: TGCAGCGTTACGACAGGGGGGAATTCACCCCTCCACTTT. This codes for CSVTTGGNSPLHF. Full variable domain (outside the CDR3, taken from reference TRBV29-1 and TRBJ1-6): SAVISQKPSRDICQRGTSLTIQCQVDSQVTMMFWYRQQPGQSLTLIATANQGSEATYESGFVIDKFPISRPNLTFSTLTVSNMSPEDSSIYLCSVTTGGNSPLHFGNGTRLTVT.

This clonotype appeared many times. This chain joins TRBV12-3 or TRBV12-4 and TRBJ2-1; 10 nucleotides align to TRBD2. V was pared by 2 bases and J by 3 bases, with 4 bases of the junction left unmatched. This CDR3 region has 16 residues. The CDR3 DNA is TGTGCCAGCAGTTTACGGCTAGCGGGAGTCTACAATGAGCAGTTCTTC. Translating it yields CASSLRLAGVYNEQFF.

CDR3 DNA: TGTGCCAGCACCCCCGGAGGGGCTGGCTACACCTTC. This translates into CASTPGGAGYTF. V gene TRBV7-2 combines with J gene TRBJ1-2, with D possibly TRBD1 on 5 matching bases. The CDR3 consists of 12 residues. With 7 bases removed from V and 7 bases from J, the gap between germline ends came to 13 bases. Germline CDR1 is SGHTA and CDR2 is FQGNSA.

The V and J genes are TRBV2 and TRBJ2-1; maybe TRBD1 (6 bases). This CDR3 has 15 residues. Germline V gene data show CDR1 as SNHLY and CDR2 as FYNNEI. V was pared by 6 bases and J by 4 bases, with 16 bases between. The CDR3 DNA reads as TGTGCCAGCAGGGCGACAGGTGACTCTTACAATGAGCAGTTCTTC. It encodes CASRATGDSYNEQFF.

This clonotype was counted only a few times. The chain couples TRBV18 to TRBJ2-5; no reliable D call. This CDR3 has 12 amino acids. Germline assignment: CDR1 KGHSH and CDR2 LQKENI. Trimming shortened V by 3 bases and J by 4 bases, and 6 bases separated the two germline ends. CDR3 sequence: CASSPDIETQYF. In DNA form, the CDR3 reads TGTGCCAGCTCACCTGACATAGAGACCCAGTACTTC.